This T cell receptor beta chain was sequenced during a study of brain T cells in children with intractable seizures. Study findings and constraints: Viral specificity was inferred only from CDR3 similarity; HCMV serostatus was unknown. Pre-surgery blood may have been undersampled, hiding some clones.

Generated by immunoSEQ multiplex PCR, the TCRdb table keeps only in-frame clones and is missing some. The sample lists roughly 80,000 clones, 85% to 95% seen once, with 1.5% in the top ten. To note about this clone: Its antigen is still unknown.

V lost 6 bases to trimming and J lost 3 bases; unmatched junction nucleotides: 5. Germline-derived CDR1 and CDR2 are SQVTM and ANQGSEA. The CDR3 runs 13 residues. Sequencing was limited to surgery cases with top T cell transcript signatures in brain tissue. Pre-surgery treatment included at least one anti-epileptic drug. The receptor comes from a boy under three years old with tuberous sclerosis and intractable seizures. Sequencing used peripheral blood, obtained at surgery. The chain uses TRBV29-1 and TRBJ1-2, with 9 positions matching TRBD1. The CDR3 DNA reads TGCAGCGTAAGGACAGGGGCTTACTATGGCTACACCTTC. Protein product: CSVRTGAYYGYTF.